This T cell receptor (beta chain) was obtained from a study of T cell changes during pregnancy in multiple sclerosis. This clone was counted a few times. Produced via immunoSEQ multiplex PCR; TCRdb's table is partial and in-frame only. The data contain roughly 80,000 clones, roughly 91% of them singletons. This CDR3 is built from 13 residues. Germline lookup yields CDR1 SNHLY and CDR2 FYNNEI. V shed 6 bases, J shed 6 bases, and the junction held 4 bases outside the gene matches. The sequencing here drew on peripheral blood, taken after pregnancy. This sequence was found in a female donor in good health, enrolled as a control in a pregnancy study. This chain connects TRBV2 to TRBJ1-5; 8 bases are a match to TRBD1. Written as DNA, the CDR3 is TGTGCCAGCAGGGACAGGGTGTTTCAGCCCCAGCATTTT. The encoded protein is CASRDRVFQPQHF.